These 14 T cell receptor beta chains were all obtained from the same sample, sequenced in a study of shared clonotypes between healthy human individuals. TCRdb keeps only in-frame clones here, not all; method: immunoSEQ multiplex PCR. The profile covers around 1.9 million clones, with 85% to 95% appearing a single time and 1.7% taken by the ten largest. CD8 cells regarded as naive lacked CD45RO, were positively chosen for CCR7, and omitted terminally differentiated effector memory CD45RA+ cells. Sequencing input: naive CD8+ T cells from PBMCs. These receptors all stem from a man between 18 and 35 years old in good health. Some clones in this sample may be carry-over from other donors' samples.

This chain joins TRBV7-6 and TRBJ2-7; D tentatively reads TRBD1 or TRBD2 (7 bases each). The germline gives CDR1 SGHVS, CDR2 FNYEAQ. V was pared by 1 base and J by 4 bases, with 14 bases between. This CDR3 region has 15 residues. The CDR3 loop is CASSLEGRGGYEQYF. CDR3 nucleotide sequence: TGTGCCAGCAGCTTAGAGGGCAGGGGGGGGTACGAGCAGTACTTC.

The CDR3 nucleotides read TGTGCCAGCAGTTCCCGGGCATCGGCAGGCTACGAGCAGTACTTC. Protein sequence: CASSSRASAGYEQYF. The V call is TRBV27, the J call TRBJ2-7; D remains ambiguous. The ends were cut back, 4 bases at V and 3 bases at J, with 16 bases in the middle. The CDR3 is 15 residues long. Germline CDR1 is MNHEY and CDR2 is SMNVEV (reference sequence).

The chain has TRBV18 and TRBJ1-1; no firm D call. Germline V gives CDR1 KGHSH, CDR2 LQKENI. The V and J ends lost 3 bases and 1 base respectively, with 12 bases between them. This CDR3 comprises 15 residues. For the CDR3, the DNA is TGTGCCAGCTCACCTCCTGAGGGCTCGAACACTGAAGCTTTCTTT. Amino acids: CASSPPEGSNTEAFF. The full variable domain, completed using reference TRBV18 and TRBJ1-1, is NAGVMQNPRHLVRRRGQEARLRCSPMKGHSHVYWYRQLPEEGLKFMVYLQKENIIDESGMPKERFSAEFPKEGPSILRIQQVVRGDSAAYFCASSPPEGSNTEAFFGQGTRLTVV.

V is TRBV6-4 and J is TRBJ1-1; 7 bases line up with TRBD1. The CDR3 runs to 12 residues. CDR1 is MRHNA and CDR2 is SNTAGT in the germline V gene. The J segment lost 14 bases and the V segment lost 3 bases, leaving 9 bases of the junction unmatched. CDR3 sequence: CASSEGGDDVFF. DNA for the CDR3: TGTGCCAGCAGTGAAGGGGGCGACGATGTCTTCTTT.

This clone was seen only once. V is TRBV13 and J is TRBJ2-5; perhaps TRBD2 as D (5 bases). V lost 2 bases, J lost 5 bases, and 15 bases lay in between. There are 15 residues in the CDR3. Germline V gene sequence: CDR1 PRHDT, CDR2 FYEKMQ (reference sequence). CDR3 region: CASSLSLRGGETQYF. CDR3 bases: TGTGCCAGCAGCTTATCTCTTCGGGGTGGGGAGACCCAGTACTTC.

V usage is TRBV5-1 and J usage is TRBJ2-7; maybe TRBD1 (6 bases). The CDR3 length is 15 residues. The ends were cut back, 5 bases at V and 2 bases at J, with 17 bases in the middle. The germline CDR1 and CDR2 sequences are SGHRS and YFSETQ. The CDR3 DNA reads TGCGCCAGCAGGCCCCGGGACACCCAACCCTACGAGCAGTACTTC. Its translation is CASRPRDTQPYEQYF.

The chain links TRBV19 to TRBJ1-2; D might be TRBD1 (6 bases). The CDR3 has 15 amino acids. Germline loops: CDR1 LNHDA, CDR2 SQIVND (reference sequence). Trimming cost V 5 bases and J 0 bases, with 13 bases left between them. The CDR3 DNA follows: TGTGCCAGTAGTCCACGGACAGACGCTAACTATGGCTACACCTTC. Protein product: CASSPRTDANYGYTF.

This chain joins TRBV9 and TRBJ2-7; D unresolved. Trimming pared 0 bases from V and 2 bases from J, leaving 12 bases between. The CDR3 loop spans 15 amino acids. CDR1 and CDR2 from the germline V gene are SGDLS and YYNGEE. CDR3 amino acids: CASSVVGSPTYEQYF. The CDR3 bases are TGTGCCAGCAGCGTAGTCGGCTCCCCAACCTACGAGCAGTACTTC. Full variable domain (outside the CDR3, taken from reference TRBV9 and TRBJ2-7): DSGVTQTPKHLITATGQRVTLRCSPRSGDLSVYWYQQSLDQGLQFLIQYYNGEERAKGNILERFSAQQFPDLHSELNLSSLELGDSALYFCASSVVGSPTYEQYFGPGTRLTVT.

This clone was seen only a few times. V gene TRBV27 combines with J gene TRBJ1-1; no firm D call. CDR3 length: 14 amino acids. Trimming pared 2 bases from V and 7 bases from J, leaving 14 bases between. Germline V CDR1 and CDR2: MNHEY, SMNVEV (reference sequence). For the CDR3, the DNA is TGTGCCAGCAGTTTAGTTGGTGGGCACGTTGAAGCTTTCTTT. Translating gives CASSLVGGHVEAFF.

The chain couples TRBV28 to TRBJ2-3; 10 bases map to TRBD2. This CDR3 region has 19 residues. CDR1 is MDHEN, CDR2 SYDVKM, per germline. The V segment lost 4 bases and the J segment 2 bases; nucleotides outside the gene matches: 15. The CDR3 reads CASSSRTSGPILNTDTQYF. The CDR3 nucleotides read TGTGCCAGCAGTTCCCGGACTAGCGGACCCATACTTAACACAGATACGCAGTATTTT.

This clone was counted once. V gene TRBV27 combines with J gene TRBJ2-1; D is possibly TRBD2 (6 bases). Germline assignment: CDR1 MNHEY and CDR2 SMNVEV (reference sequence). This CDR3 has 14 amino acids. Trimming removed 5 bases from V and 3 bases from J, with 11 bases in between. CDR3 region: CASSTSGDYNEQFF. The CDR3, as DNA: TGTGCCAGCAGTACCTCGGGGGACTACAATGAGCAGTTCTTC.

Here the CDR3 reads CASSDLGYEQYF. The CDR3 nucleotides read TGTGCCAGCAGCGACCTCGGCTACGAGCAGTACTTC. This chain connects TRBV7-9 to TRBJ2-7; D uncertain. Germline V lookup: CDR1 SEHNR, CDR2 FQNEAQ (reference sequence). CDR3 length equals 12 residues. V shed 5 bases and J shed 3 bases, with 8 bases lying between them.

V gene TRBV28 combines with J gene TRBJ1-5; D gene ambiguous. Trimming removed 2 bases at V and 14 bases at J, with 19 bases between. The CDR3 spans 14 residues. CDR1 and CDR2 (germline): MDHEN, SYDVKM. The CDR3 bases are TGTGCCAGCAGTTTAAATGGCCGGGCCGCTTCGGAGCATTTT. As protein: CASSLNGRAASEHF.

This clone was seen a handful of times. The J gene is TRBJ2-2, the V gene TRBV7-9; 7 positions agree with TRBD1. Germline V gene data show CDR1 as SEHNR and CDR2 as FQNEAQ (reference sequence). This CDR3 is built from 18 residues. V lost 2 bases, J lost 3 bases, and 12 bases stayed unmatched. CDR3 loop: CASSLSGGRVRHTGELFF. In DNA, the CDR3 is TGTGCCAGCAGCTTATCAGGGGGACGGGTCCGGCACACCGGGGAGCTGTTTTTT. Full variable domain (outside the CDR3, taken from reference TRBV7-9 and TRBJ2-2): DTGVSQNPRHKITKRGQNVTFRCDPISEHNRLYWYRQTLGQGPEFLTYFQNEAQLEKSRLLSDRFSAERPKGSFSTLEIQRTEQGDSAMYLCASSLSGGRVRHTGELFFGEGSRLTVL.